These T cell receptor beta chains were read from a single sample in a study of beta chain features in type 1 diabetes. Produced via immunoSEQ multiplex PCR; TCRdb's table is partial and in-frame only. The table shows 150,000 to 200,000 clones, with approximately 9.1% occurring only once. Sequencing used central memory CD4+ T cells from blood. The receptors were sampled from a young woman in good health. Each CDR3 is given with its conserved first and last residue. A D gene is named only where the DNA matches it firmly. Rows give clone size only sometimes, using once, few, many, or a class for an expanded clone.

length: 11; V: TRBV10-3; D: TRBD1; size: NA; J: TRBJ2-1; DNA: TGTGCCAGCAGTTACGGACAGGGGCAGTTCTTC; CDR3: CASSYGQGQFF
length: 15; V: TRBV5-1; D: NA; size: few; J: TRBJ1-1; DNA: TGCGCCAGCAGCTTGGACAGGCCGGGCAACACTGAAGCTTTCTTT; CDR3: CASSLDRPGNTEAFF
length: 14; V: TRBV5-4; D: NA; size: NA; J: TRBJ2-2; DNA: TGTGCCAGCAGCCCTGTCCTAGGTCCCGGGGAGCTGTTTTTT; CDR3: CASSPVLGPGELFF
length: 17; V: TRBV5-4; D: NA; size: NA; J: TRBJ2-5; DNA: TGTGCCAGCAGCCAAGTTGCCGGGAACCAGTACCAAGAGACCCAGTACTTC; CDR3: CASSQVAGNQYQETQYF
length: 15; V: TRBV7-8; D: TRBD2; size: NA; J: TRBJ2-1; DNA: TGTGCCAGCAGCCCCGGGACTAGCGGCTACAATGAGCAGTTCTTC; CDR3: CASSPGTSGYNEQFF
length: 12; V: TRBV30; D: NA; size: few; J: TRBJ1-1; DNA: TGTGCCTGGAGTCCCGGACAAAGCGAAGCTTTCTTT; CDR3: CAWSPGQSEAFF
length: 14; V: TRBV19; D: NA; size: few; J: TRBJ1-4; DNA: TGTGCCAGTAGGCCACAGACAACTAATGAAAAACTGTTTTTT; CDR3: CASRPQTTNEKLFF
length: 17; V: TRBV7-9; D: TRBD2; size: few; J: TRBJ2-1; DNA: TGTGCCAGCAGTTGGACTAGCGGGGGGACCTCCTACAATGAGCAGTTCTTC; CDR3: CASSWTSGGTSYNEQFF
length: 15; V: TRBV15; D: NA; size: NA; J: TRBJ2-3; DNA: TGTGCCACCAGCAGAGCTGGGCCCGACACAGATACGCAGTATTTT; CDR3: CATSRAGPDTDTQYF
length: 12; V: TRBV11-2; D: NA; size: few; J: TRBJ1-1; DNA: TGTGCCAGCAGCTTAGATCGACTTGAAGCTTTCTTT; CDR3: CASSLDRLEAFF
length: 16; V: TRBV7-9; D: NA; size: few; J: TRBJ1-6; DNA: TGTGCCAGCAGCTTTACTAGGAACTCCTATAATTCACCCCTCCACTTT; CDR3: CASSFTRNSYNSPLHF
length: 15; V: TRBV11-2; D: NA; size: NA; J: TRBJ2-3; DNA: TGTGCCAGCAGCTTAAGGGGCGGGGGCTCGGATACGCAGTATTTT; CDR3: CASSLRGGGSDTQYF
length: 14; V: TRBV7-2; D: TRBD1; size: NA; J: TRBJ2-7; DNA: TGTGCCAGCAGCTCGACAGGGGGGTCCTACGAGCAGTACTTC; CDR3: CASSSTGGSYEQYF
length: 16; V: TRBV6-6; D: TRBD1; size: once; J: TRBJ2-7; DNA: TGTGCCAGCAGTTACGTCTTGGCAGGGGGAAGGAGGGAGCAGTACTTC; CDR3: CASSYVLAGGRREQYF
length: 18; V: TRBV15; D: TRBD2; size: few; J: TRBJ2-5; DNA: TGTGCCACCAGCAGAGGTGGGACTAGAAATTGGGCGAGGGAGACCCAGTACTTC; CDR3: CATSRGGTRNWARETQYF
length: 16; V: TRBV18; D: TRBD2; size: NA; J: TRBJ2-3; DNA: TGTGCCAGCTCATCCGCTGGACTAGCGGGAGGAGATACGCAGTATTTT; CDR3: CASSSAGLAGGDTQYF
length: 13; V: TRBV30; D: NA; size: few; J: TRBJ2-5; DNA: TGTGCCTGGAGTGTAACGGGGCAAGAGACCCAGTACTTC; CDR3: CAWSVTGQETQYF
length: 13; V: TRBV2; D: NA; size: NA; J: TRBJ1-2; DNA: TGTGCCAGCACCACCCGCCGTGCCGGGGGCTACACCTTC; CDR3: CASTTRRAGGYTF
length: 16; V: TRBV11-3; D: NA; size: NA; J: TRBJ2-3; DNA: TGTGCCAGCAGCTTAGGAGCTAGCCCGAGCACAGATACGCAGTATTTT; CDR3: CASSLGASPSTDTQYF
length: 15; V: TRBV25-1; D: NA; size: NA; J: TRBJ2-1; DNA: TGTGCCAGCAGGGCACAAGCGGTCTCCTACAATGAGCAGTTCTTC; CDR3: CASRAQAVSYNEQFF
length: 15; V: TRBV9; D: TRBD2; size: NA; J: TRBJ2-3; DNA: TGTGCCAGCAGCTCCCGGGAGGGATACACAGATACGCAGTATTTT; CDR3: CASSSREGYTDTQYF
length: 14; V: TRBV15; D: TRBD1; size: few; J: TRBJ1-1; DNA: TGTGCCACCAGCCTACGGACAGGGATCGCTGAAGCTTTCTTT; CDR3: CATSLRTGIAEAFF
length: 16; V: TRBV4-2; D: TRBD2; size: NA; J: TRBJ2-1; DNA: TGTGCCAGCAGCCAAGGGGGACTAGCGGGGGAGAATGAGCAGTTCTTC; CDR3: CASSQGGLAGENEQFF
length: 13; V: TRBV7-8; D: NA; size: NA; J: TRBJ1-6; DNA: TGTGCCAGCAGCGCAGGGTTTGGTTCACCCCTCCACTTT; CDR3: CASSAGFGSPLHF
length: 16; V: TRBV15; D: TRBD2; size: NA; J: TRBJ2-3; DNA: TGTGCCACCAGCAGAGATAGCGCGGGGGTATCAGATACGCAGTATTTT; CDR3: CATSRDSAGVSDTQYF
length: 16; V: TRBV6-5; D: NA; size: few; J: TRBJ1-6; DNA: TGTGCCAGCAGTTACTCGGGGGGAGCAGGGAATTCACCCCTCCACTTT; CDR3: CASSYSGGAGNSPLHF
length: 16; V: TRBV19; D: NA; size: NA; J: TRBJ1-5; DNA: TGTGCCAGTAGTATGGATGGCAGGGGAGGCAATCAGCCCCAGCATTTT; CDR3: CASSMDGRGGNQPQHF
length: 14; V: TRBV18; D: NA; size: few; J: TRBJ2-1; DNA: TGTGCCAGCTCACCTAGGAGCTCCTACAATGAGCAGTTCTTC; CDR3: CASSPRSSYNEQFF
length: 16; V: TRBV5-6; D: TRBD1; size: NA; J: TRBJ2-2; DNA: TGTGCCAGCAGCTCGACAGACAGGGGAAGGACCGGGGAGCTGTTTTTT; CDR3: CASSSTDRGRTGELFF
length: 14; V: TRBV11-3; D: NA; size: NA; J: TRBJ2-6; DNA: TGTGCCAGCAAGGCGGAATCTGGGGCCAACGTCCTGACTTTC; CDR3: CASKAESGANVLTF
length: 16; V: TRBV11-2; D: NA; size: NA; J: TRBJ2-1; DNA: TGTGCCAGCAGCTTAGGTACTAGGACTCTGTACAATGAGCAGTTCTTC; CDR3: CASSLGTRTLYNEQFF
length: 12; V: TRBV29-1; D: NA; size: few; J: TRBJ1-1; DNA: TGCAGCGTTACTACCGGGAACACTGAAGCTTTCTTT; CDR3: CSVTTGNTEAFF
length: 15; V: TRBV29-1; D: TRBD2; size: NA; J: TRBJ2-7; DNA: TGCAGCGTTGAGGAGGCCACTAGCGGGAGTAATGAGCAGTACTTC; CDR3: CSVEEATSGSNEQYF
length: 14; V: TRBV4-1; D: NA; size: NA; J: TRBJ2-7; DNA: TGCGCCAGCAGCCAAGTTGGGGGGACCTACGAGCAGTACTTC; CDR3: CASSQVGGTYEQYF
length: 17; V: TRBV5-1; D: TRBD2; size: NA; J: TRBJ2-1; DNA: TGCGCCAGCAGCTTCGGCCTAGCGGGAGCGTCCTACAATGAGCAGTTCTTC; CDR3: CASSFGLAGASYNEQFF
length: 15; V: TRBV9; D: NA; size: NA; J: TRBJ1-2; DNA: TGTGCCAGCAGCGAAAGTCAGGGGACGTACTATGGCTACACCTTC; CDR3: CASSESQGTYYGYTF
length: 13; V: TRBV18; D: TRBD1; size: NA; J: TRBJ1-1; DNA: TGTGCCAGCTCACCCCGGGACAGCACTGAAGCTTTCTTT; CDR3: CASSPRDSTEAFF
length: 16; V: TRBV19; D: NA; size: few; J: TRBJ1-1; DNA: TGTGCCAGTAGTATAGGGGCGACACGGGAAGAAACTGAAGCTTTCTTT; CDR3: CASSIGATREETEAFF
length: 11; V: TRBV7-9; D: NA; size: NA; J: TRBJ2-7; DNA: TGTGCCATTGCGACAGTTTACGAGCAGTACTTC; CDR3: CAIATVYEQYF
length: 14; V: TRBV21-1; D: NA; size: NA; J: TRBJ2-6; DNA: TGTGCCAGCAGCAACAATTCTGGGGCCAACGTCCTGACTTTC; CDR3: CASSNNSGANVLTF
length: 13; V: TRBV7-2; D: NA; size: NA; J: TRBJ1-5; DNA: TGTGCCAGCAGCTTAGTTAGAGGACAGCCCCAGCATTTT; CDR3: CASSLVRGQPQHF
length: 14; V: TRBV19; D: TRBD1; size: NA; J: TRBJ2-5; DNA: TGTGCCAGTAGTCATCTCAAGGGGGCTGAGACCCAGTACTTC; CDR3: CASSHLKGAETQYF
length: 10; V: TRBV7-9; D: TRBD1; size: NA; J: TRBJ2-2; DNA: TGTGCCGACAGGGACGGGGAGCTGTTTTTT; CDR3: CADRDGELFF
length: 17; V: TRBV13; D: TRBD1; size: few; J: TRBJ1-4; DNA: TGTGCCAGCAGCTTAAGGCTCGGGGACAGGGGAGGTGAAAAACTGTTTTTT; CDR3: CASSLRLGDRGGEKLFF
length: 15; V: TRBV5-1; D: NA; size: NA; J: TRBJ2-1; DNA: TGCGCCAGCAGCCTAGGGGTAACGACCTACAATGAGCAGTTCTTC; CDR3: CASSLGVTTYNEQFF
length: 16; V: TRBV30; D: TRBD2; size: few; J: TRBJ2-2; DNA: TGTGCCTGGAGTGTAGGGACTAGCGGAAACACCGGGGAGCTGTTTTTT; CDR3: CAWSVGTSGNTGELFF